This T cell receptor (beta chain) is from a study of blood T cell repertoires in COVID-19. Whole-study context: From T cells, B-cell-depleted T cells, or PBMCs came the material, which was cDNA or gDNA.

The CDR3 consists of 13 residues. Trimming took off 7 bases at V and 5 bases at J, with 12 bases between the two ends. Looked up from germline, CDR1 is SNHLY and CDR2 is FYNNEI. Authors' data handling: Amplifying reference gene primers gave estimates of nucleated cell counts. TCRdb keeps only in-frame clones here, not all; method: immunoSEQ multiplex PCR. V and J calls and clone size are copied from that table; D and trimming were computed from the DNA. The table records 100,000 to 120,000 clones, roughly 80% of them present only once. The TCR was taken from an elderly woman with acute or convalescent COVID-19. The sample consisted of peripheral blood. This sequence joins TRBV2 and TRBJ2-1; D might be TRBD2 (5 bases). The CDR3 spells CASILTRDNEQFF. CDR3 bases: TGTGCCAGCATCCTAACTAGGGACAATGAGCAGTTCTTC.